The text below deals with one T cell receptor beta chain. What it recognizes is unknown. This CDR3 has 16 amino acids. Germline CDR1 is LGHNA and CDR2 is YSLEER. V lost 4 bases and J 7 bases, leaving 17 bases between the germline ends. These data originate in a study of regulatory T cells in long-lasting Graves disease. Findings of the study overall: More public clonotypes were shared by persistent patients (around 2,500) than by new patients (more than 950).

Time point given: persistent/refractory GD, antithyroid drugs over 5 years with positive TRAb. Extracted PBMC RNA gave rise to the TCR library. Patients hailed from an endocrinology department in Xi'an, China. Assembly of TCR beta libraries relied on iRepertoire HTBI primers together with Arm-PCR of CDR3 regions. TCRdb fed the multiplex PCR reads into MiXCR, producing one record per CDR3 protein. The table records hundreds of thousands of distinct CDR3 sequences, roughly a fifth of them present only once. The sequenced sample was peripheral blood mononuclear cells (PBMCs), obtained when the disease was refractory, from a patient treated with antithyroid drugs. This TCR was recovered from a female donor with Graves disease. The chain is built from TRBV4-3 and TRBJ1-6; maybe TRBD1 (5 bases). CDR3 protein: CASSLRDAIGNSPLHF. The CDR3 DNA is TGCGCCAGCAGCCTCCGGGACGCCATAGGGAATTCACCCCTCCACTTT.